The 13 T cell receptor beta chains below were found in one sample sequenced in a study of Ad26.COV2.S vaccination and SARS-CoV-2 variants. Sample treatment: around 19 received Ad26.COV2.S at low or high dose, single or two shots; about five received placebo; per-sample allocation not given. Samples were taken on day 63 after the first vaccine or placebo injection. This table comes from immunoSEQ multiplex PCR, and its TCRdb copy is limited to in-frame clones, with some not included. The sample has approximately 400,000 clones, about 80% seen once. The source material was peripheral blood, sampled in a trial of Ad26.COV2.S vaccine versus placebo. The receptors were sampled from a person between 18 and 65 years old who received the Ad26.COV2.S COVID-19 vaccine or a placebo.

This sequence joins TRBV28 and TRBJ1-3; possible D gene TRBD1, 5 bases. Germline CDR1 reads MDHEN; CDR2 reads SYDVKM. V was shortened by 3 bases and J by 0 bases, with 12 bases between the two germline ends. The CDR3 extends over 16 amino acids. This chain's CDR3 is CASSLGHSYSGNTIYF. CDR3 nucleotide sequence: TGTGCCAGCAGTTTGGGGCATTCTTACTCTGGAAACACCATATATTTT.

The chain is built from TRBV12-5 and TRBJ2-1; 13 bases align to TRBD2. J was trimmed by 2 bases and V by 6 bases; bases with no gene match: 4. The CDR3 length is 16 residues. Per the germline V gene, CDR1 is LGHNT and CDR2 is FRNRAP. The CDR3 spells CASGAGLAGAYNEQFF. The CDR3 nucleotides read TGTGCTAGTGGCGCCGGACTAGCGGGGGCCTACAATGAGCAGTTCTTC.

The chain carries TRBV6-6 and TRBJ1-4; D is unresolved. Germline V lookup: CDR1 MNHNY, CDR2 SVGAGI (reference sequence). The ends were cut back, 2 bases at V and 8 bases at J, with 6 bases in the middle. This CDR3 has 12 residues. CDR3 DNA sequence: TGTGCCAGCAGTTACAGGGAAGAAAAACTGTTTTTT. Translating gives CASSYREEKLFF.

This clone came up once. The V and J genes are TRBV19 and TRBJ2-1, with D perhaps TRBD1 or TRBD2 (5 bases each). Between the trimmed V and J ends, which lost 8 bases and 7 bases, there was a span of 18 bases. Germline assignment: CDR1 LNHDA and CDR2 SQIVND (reference sequence). The CDR3 loop spans 14 amino acids. CDR3 region: CASQGGQKFNEQFF. The CDR3 nucleotides are TGTGCCAGTCAGGGCGGGCAAAAGTTTAATGAGCAGTTCTTC.

The chain has TRBV9 and TRBJ2-1; maybe TRBD2 (6 bases). Between the trimmed V and J ends, which lost 0 bases and 4 bases, there was a span of 11 bases. This CDR3 is built from 15 residues. From germline, CDR1 is SGDLS and CDR2 YYNGEE. The CDR3 sequence is CASSVDGGAYNEQFF. CDR3 sequence (DNA): TGTGCCAGCAGCGTAGACGGGGGTGCTTACAATGAGCAGTTCTTC.

This chain joins TRBV10-3 and TRBJ2-7; D is possibly TRBD1 or TRBD2 (5 bases each). Deletions cut 5 bases from V and 5 bases from J, with 19 bases between. CDR1 and CDR2 (germline): ENHRY, SYGVKD. The CDR3 loop spans 15 amino acids. Written as DNA, the CDR3 is TGTGCCATCAGTCGGGACGGGAATCTGGACCACGAGCAGTACTTC. It yields the protein CAISRDGNLDHEQYF.

V is TRBV9 and J is TRBJ1-5; TRBD1 aligns across 8 bases. Trimming cost V 0 bases and J 7 bases; bases outside gene matches: 3. This CDR3 is 14 amino acids long. Germline V gene data show CDR1 as SGDLS and CDR2 as YYNGEE. Here the CDR3 reads CASSVGTGWQPQHF. The CDR3 nucleotides read TGTGCCAGCAGCGTAGGGACAGGGTGGCAGCCCCAGCATTTT. The whole variable domain, remainder taken from reference TRBV9 and TRBJ1-5, is DSGVTQTPKHLITATGQRVTLRCSPRSGDLSVYWYQQSLDQGLQFLIQYYNGEERAKGNILERFSAQQFPDLHSELNLSSLELGDSALYFCASSVGTGWQPQHFGDGTRLSIL.

The rearrangement links TRBV11-2 to TRBJ2-1; tentatively, D is TRBD2 (5 bases). CDR3 length: 13 amino acids. The V and J ends lost 7 bases and 4 bases respectively, with 11 bases between them. The germline gives CDR1 SGHAT, CDR2 FQNNGV. The CDR3: CASTPGVYNEQFF. The CDR3 bases are TGTGCCAGCACCCCCGGGGTATACAATGAGCAGTTCTTC.

This rearrangement joins TRBV7-3 to TRBJ2-5, with a tentative D call TRBD2 (5 bases). V was clipped by 8 bases and J by 1 base, with 11 bases between them. Germline loops: CDR1 SGHTA, CDR2 FQGTGA. The CDR3 is made up of 13 amino acids. Here the CDR3 reads CASGSTPQETQYF. CDR3 nucleotide sequence: TGTGCCAGCGGGAGCACTCCCCAAGAGACCCAGTACTTC.

CDR3 region: CASSQGLNEQFF. The CDR3 region has the DNA TGTGCCAGCAGCCAAGGCCTCAATGAGCAGTTCTTC. The rearrangement joins TRBV3-1 (or the pseudogene TRBV3-2) to TRBJ2-1; the D is unclear. This CDR3 contains 12 residues. From germline, CDR1 is LGHDT and CDR2 YNNKEL (reference sequence). Trimming took off 1 base at V and 6 bases at J, with 4 bases between the two ends.

This clone was recorded once. The rearrangement uses TRBV28 and TRBJ2-1; D is perhaps TRBD1 (5 bases). The CDR3 totals 12 residues. Germline CDR1 MDHEN, CDR2 SYDVKM. Trimming shortened V by 6 bases and J by 10 bases, and 13 bases separated the two germline ends. The CDR3 DNA sequence: TGTGCCAGCAGCTCCTCAGGGAAGGAGCAGTTCTTC. This sequence encodes CASSSSGKEQFF.

This clone was recorded once. The chain employs TRBV9 and TRBJ1-2, with D hard to call. The V gene lost 0 bases and the J gene lost 4 bases, with 13 bases spanning the gap. The CDR3 loop spans 15 amino acids. Germline V CDR1 and CDR2: SGDLS, YYNGEE. CDR3 nucleotides: TGTGCCAGCAGCGTAGGGTTCGGCGGCCGCTATGGCTACACCTTC. Encoded protein: CASSVGFGGRYGYTF.

V and J are TRBV2 and TRBJ1-2; TRBD1 aligns across 10 bases. The CDR3 is 16 amino acids. The germline V gene has CDR1 SNHLY and CDR2 FYNNEI. The V gene end was trimmed by 6 bases and the J gene end by 4 bases; junction bases not matched to a gene: 11. The CDR3 bases are TGTGCCAGCAGCGGGGACAGGGGATATGTCTCCTATGGCTACACCTTC. The encoded protein is CASSGDRGYVSYGYTF.